This T cell receptor beta chain comes out of a study of radiotherapy plus CTLA-4 blockade in lung cancer. The V gene's germline CDR1 is KGHSH and CDR2 LQKENI. This CDR3 has 15 residues. V was trimmed by 3 bases and J by 2 bases, leaving 14 bases between them. Data came from immunoSEQ multiplex PCR; TCRdb stores just in-frame clones and leaves some out. The sample includes over 75,000 clones, around 86% seen only once; the top ten take 0.82%. This clone appeared a single time. This specimen consisted of peripheral blood, obtained from a patient treated with radiotherapy plus ipilimumab. The J gene is TRBJ2-7, the V gene TRBV18, with D tentatively TRBD2 (5 bases). This clonotype was sampled from a human donor with non-small cell lung cancer who had stable disease on radiotherapy plus ipilimumab. In DNA, the CDR3 is TGTGCCAGCTCACCGAATCGAGGGTCCACCTACGAGCAGTACTTC. It encodes CASSPNRGSTYEQYF.